Listed below are T cell receptor beta chains from one sample, sequenced in a study of post-analysis software for immune sequencing data. MiXCR was run by TCRdb on the PCR reads, yielding one entry per CDR3 protein. The sample carries about 430,000 distinct CDR3 sequences, 30% to 40% recorded once. Sequences were obtained from blood. The source is a girl aged 2 to 10 with multiple sclerosis. Each CDR3 is given with its conserved first and last residue. Each record gives: D gene, J gene, clone size, V gene, CDR3 protein, CDR3 DNA. The D gene is left open where the match is weak. Not every row has a clone size; where given, it reads once, few, many or a size class.

d_gene: -
j_gene: TRBJ2-3
abundance: few
v_gene: TRBV10-3
CDR3aa: CATHSVSSTDTQYF
CDR3nt: TGTGCCACCCATAGCGTCTCTAGCACAGATACGCAGTATTTT

d_gene: TRBD2
j_gene: TRBJ2-7
abundance: few
v_gene: TRBV6-2/TRBV6-3
CDR3aa: CASSPPFFSGAYEQYF
CDR3nt: TGTGCCAGCAGCCCACCATTTTTTAGCGGGGCCTACGAGCAGTACTTC

d_gene: -
j_gene: TRBJ2-7
abundance: -
v_gene: TRBV20-1
CDR3aa: CSARDTSRLYEQYF
CDR3nt: TGCAGTGCTAGAGATACATCCCGGTTGTACGAGCAGTACTTC

d_gene: -
j_gene: TRBJ2-7
abundance: many
v_gene: TRBV7-6
CDR3aa: CASSLTGTYEQYF
CDR3nt: TGTGCCAGCAGCTTAACCGGGACCTACGAGCAGTACTTC

d_gene: TRBD2
j_gene: TRBJ2-6
abundance: once
v_gene: TRBV4-2
CDR3aa: CASSLRDYRENSGANVLTF
CDR3nt: TGTGCCAGCAGTCTCCGGGACTACCGAGAGAACTCTGGGGCCAACGTCCTGACTTTC

d_gene: TRBD2
j_gene: TRBJ2-1
abundance: few
v_gene: TRBV7-9
CDR3aa: CASSLSLAGSKDEQFF
CDR3nt: TGTGCCAGCAGCTTATCTCTAGCGGGGTCGAAGGATGAGCAGTTCTTC

d_gene: TRBD2
j_gene: TRBJ2-1
abundance: few
v_gene: TRBV20-1
CDR3aa: CSAGLAGEYNEQFF
CDR3nt: TGCAGTGCTGGACTAGCGGGAGAGTACAATGAGCAGTTCTTC

d_gene: TRBD2
j_gene: TRBJ2-1
abundance: -
v_gene: TRBV29-1
CDR3aa: CSVDRGTSGRGQFF
CDR3nt: TGCAGCGTTGACAGAGGGACTAGCGGGAGAGGGCAGTTCTTC

d_gene: TRBD1
j_gene: TRBJ1-6
abundance: -
v_gene: TRBV11-2
CDR3aa: CASSLDDSGWTGWNSPLHF
CDR3nt: TGTGCCAGCAGCTTAGATGATTCGGGGTGGACAGGGTGGAATTCACCCCTCCACTTT

d_gene: TRBD2
j_gene: TRBJ2-1
abundance: -
v_gene: TRBV20-1
CDR3aa: CSAAAGLAGTGIYNEQFF
CDR3nt: TGCAGTGCTGCCGCGGGGCTAGCGGGAACAGGGATATACAATGAGCAGTTCTTC

d_gene: -
j_gene: TRBJ1-2
abundance: few
v_gene: TRBV28
CDR3aa: CASTLRAPYPLYGYTF
CDR3nt: TGTGCCAGCACCCTGCGGGCCCCTTATCCCCTGTACGGCTACACCTTC

d_gene: TRBD1
j_gene: TRBJ2-7
abundance: few
v_gene: TRBV12-3/TRBV12-4
CDR3aa: CASSPTGGAGRREQYF
CDR3nt: TGTGCCAGCAGCCCGACAGGGGGCGCGGGTCGTCGCGAGCAGTACTTC

d_gene: -
j_gene: TRBJ2-1
abundance: -
v_gene: TRBV29-1
CDR3aa: CSVRPGHSYNEQFF
CDR3nt: TGCAGCGTCCGTCCAGGGCACTCCTACAATGAGCAGTTCTTC

d_gene: TRBD2
j_gene: TRBJ2-7
abundance: -
v_gene: TRBV3-1
CDR3aa: CASSPQVRGGHEQYF
CDR3nt: TGTGCCAGCAGCCCCCAAGTCCGGGGGGGACACGAGCAGTACTTC

d_gene: -
j_gene: TRBJ2-3
abundance: -
v_gene: TRBV10-3
CDR3aa: CAISDLGGGTDTQYF
CDR3nt: TGTGCCATCAGTGACCTCGGAGGGGGCACAGATACGCAGTATTTT

d_gene: -
j_gene: TRBJ2-7
abundance: few
v_gene: TRBV9
CDR3aa: CASSQYGSAEQYF
CDR3nt: TGTGCCAGCAGCCAATACGGGTCGGCCGAGCAGTACTTC

d_gene: TRBD1
j_gene: TRBJ1-2
abundance: -
v_gene: TRBV9
CDR3aa: CASSVNVGGDGYTF
CDR3nt: TGTGCCAGCAGCGTGAATGTAGGGGGCGACGGCTACACCTTC

d_gene: -
j_gene: TRBJ1-1
abundance: few
v_gene: TRBV5-1
CDR3aa: CASSLADLGNTEAFF
CDR3nt: TGCGCCAGCAGCTTGGCCGATCTTGGGAACACTGAAGCTTTCTTT

d_gene: -
j_gene: TRBJ1-2
abundance: -
v_gene: TRBV4-3
CDR3aa: CASSQSRGGRTNYGYTF
CDR3nt: TGCGCCAGCAGCCAATCCCGAGGGGGGCGCACCAACTATGGCTACACCTTC

d_gene: TRBD2
j_gene: TRBJ2-3
abundance: few
v_gene: TRBV28
CDR3aa: CASSFPGLAGPEADTQYF
CDR3nt: TGTGCCAGCAGTTTTCCTGGACTAGCGGGACCGGAGGCAGATACGCAGTATTTT

d_gene: -
j_gene: TRBJ1-2
abundance: few
v_gene: TRBV20-1
CDR3aa: CSASDPNYGYTF
CDR3nt: TGCAGTGCTAGCGACCCTAACTATGGCTACACCTTC

d_gene: TRBD2
j_gene: TRBJ2-5
abundance: -
v_gene: TRBV12-3/TRBV12-4
CDR3aa: CASSSQRGETQYF
CDR3nt: TGTGCCAGCAGTTCCCAGCGGGGAGAGACCCAGTACTTC

d_gene: TRBD1
j_gene: TRBJ2-7
abundance: few
v_gene: TRBV7-2
CDR3aa: CASSLGQGLLYEQYF
CDR3nt: TGTGCCAGCAGCTTAGGACAGGGGCTGCTGTACGAGCAGTACTTC

d_gene: TRBD1
j_gene: TRBJ2-5
abundance: few
v_gene: TRBV4-3
CDR3aa: CASSRGQDETQYF
CDR3nt: TGCGCCAGCAGCCGTGGACAGGATGAGACCCAGTACTTC

d_gene: TRBD1
j_gene: TRBJ2-7
abundance: few
v_gene: TRBV28
CDR3aa: CASNPPGQSPYEQYF
CDR3nt: TGTGCCAGCAACCCACCGGGACAGTCGCCCTACGAGCAGTACTTC

d_gene: -
j_gene: TRBJ1-6
abundance: -
v_gene: TRBV7-6
CDR3aa: CASSLVGPDNSPLHF
CDR3nt: TGTGCCAGCAGCTTAGTTGGACCGGATAATTCACCCCTCCACTTT

d_gene: -
j_gene: TRBJ2-7
abundance: -
v_gene: TRBV18
CDR3aa: CASSPDSSYYEQYF
CDR3nt: TGTGCCAGCTCACCGGACAGTTCATACTACGAGCAGTACTTC

d_gene: -
j_gene: TRBJ1-1
abundance: -
v_gene: TRBV4-3
CDR3aa: CASSPDRTEAFF
CDR3nt: TGCGCCAGCAGCCCAGACCGAACTGAAGCTTTCTTT

d_gene: -
j_gene: TRBJ2-1
abundance: many
v_gene: TRBV20-1
CDR3aa: CSARPPGQSSYNEQFF
CDR3nt: TGCAGTGCTAGACCTCCGGGACAAAGCTCCTACAATGAGCAGTTCTTC

d_gene: TRBD2
j_gene: TRBJ2-2
abundance: -
v_gene: TRBV20-1
CDR3aa: CSARDRGGGTGELFF
CDR3nt: TGCAGTGCTAGAGATCGGGGCGGGGGTACCGGGGAGCTGTTTTTT

d_gene: -
j_gene: TRBJ1-5
abundance: -
v_gene: TRBV20-1
CDR3aa: CSVRRGGQPQHF
CDR3nt: TGCAGTGTCCGGCGGGGAGGTCAGCCCCAGCATTTT

d_gene: TRBD1
j_gene: TRBJ2-5
abundance: -
v_gene: TRBV15
CDR3aa: CATSRDRTGETQYF
CDR3nt: TGTGCCACCAGCAGAGACCGGACAGGGGAGACCCAGTACTTC

d_gene: -
j_gene: TRBJ2-7
abundance: few
v_gene: TRBV29-1
CDR3aa: CSVVARGYTYEQYF
CDR3nt: TGCAGCGTTGTTGCCAGGGGCTATACCTACGAGCAGTACTTC

d_gene: -
j_gene: TRBJ2-3
abundance: once
v_gene: TRBV29-1
CDR3aa: CSVEETGTGASTDTQYF
CDR3nt: TGCAGCGTTGAAGAAACTGGGACGGGAGCTAGCACAGATACGCAGTATTTT

d_gene: TRBD2
j_gene: TRBJ2-7
abundance: -
v_gene: TRBV20-1
CDR3aa: CSARAFSGRSYEQYF
CDR3nt: TGCAGTGCTAGAGCCTTTAGCGGGAGGTCCTACGAGCAGTACTTC

d_gene: -
j_gene: TRBJ1-5
abundance: few
v_gene: TRBV6-2/TRBV6-3
CDR3aa: CASSSYTGNNQPQHF
CDR3nt: TGTGCCAGCAGTTCCTACACAGGGAACAATCAGCCCCAGCATTTT

d_gene: TRBD2
j_gene: TRBJ2-4
abundance: -
v_gene: TRBV6-2/TRBV6-3
CDR3aa: CASSSSGSGAKNIQYF
CDR3nt: TGTGCCAGCAGCTCTAGCGGGAGCGGAGCCAAAAACATTCAGTACTTC

d_gene: TRBD1
j_gene: TRBJ1-1
abundance: -
v_gene: TRBV29-1
CDR3aa: CSFRDRRNTEAFF
CDR3nt: TGCAGCTTCCGGGACAGGAGGAACACTGAAGCTTTCTTT

d_gene: -
j_gene: TRBJ2-7
abundance: -
v_gene: TRBV7-6
CDR3aa: CASSPKEVYEQYF
CDR3nt: TGTGCCAGCAGCCCGAAGGAGGTCTACGAGCAGTACTTC

d_gene: -
j_gene: TRBJ2-1
abundance: -
v_gene: TRBV7-9
CDR3aa: CASSLGQTVEQFF
CDR3nt: TGTGCCAGCAGCTTAGGACAGACTGTTGAGCAGTTCTTC

d_gene: -
j_gene: TRBJ2-3
abundance: -
v_gene: TRBV6-1
CDR3aa: CACSAPSTDTQYF
CDR3nt: TGTGCCTGCAGTGCGCCTAGCACAGATACGCAGTATTTT

d_gene: TRBD2
j_gene: TRBJ2-7
abundance: few
v_gene: TRBV12-3/TRBV12-4
CDR3aa: CASRSRGVSYEQYF
CDR3nt: TGTGCCAGCAGGAGCCGGGGGGTATCCTACGAGCAGTACTTC

d_gene: -
j_gene: TRBJ1-2
abundance: -
v_gene: TRBV20-1
CDR3aa: CSARDLGTFNYGYTF
CDR3nt: TGCAGTGCTAGAGATCTAGGCACTTTTAACTATGGCTACACCTTC

d_gene: -
j_gene: TRBJ2-1
abundance: few
v_gene: TRBV11-2
CDR3aa: CASRPASAYNEQFF
CDR3nt: TGTGCCAGCAGACCTGCCTCCGCCTACAATGAGCAGTTCTTC